What follows are 32 T cell receptor beta chains derived from one specimen sequenced in a study of T cells in localized non-small cell lung cancer. Sequenced by immunoSEQ multiplex PCR; TCRdb stores in-frame clones only, minus some. The sample has some 140,000 clones; approximately 88% are singletons. Sequenced material: peripheral blood, taken before any cancer treatment. The source is a female donor over 55 with stage I lung adenocarcinoma.

The rearrangement uses TRBV11-3 and TRBJ2-1; D remains unclear. V lost 2 bases and J 7 bases, leaving 9 bases between the germline ends. Germline V gene data show CDR1 as SGHNT and CDR2 as YENEEA. CDR3 length: 13 residues. Written as DNA, the CDR3 is TGTGCCAGCAGCTTACCCCCCGGGAATGAGCAGTTCTTC. Protein sequence: CASSLPPGNEQFF.

The chain uses TRBV6-1 and TRBJ2-5; 13 bases match TRBD2. The CDR3 spans 14 residues. CDR1 and CDR2 (germline): MNHNS, SASEGT. J lost 4 bases, V lost 4 bases, and 0 bases had no gene match. The CDR3 spells CASSGTSGRETQYF. The DNA for the CDR3 is TGTGCCAGCAGTGGGACTAGCGGGAGAGAGACCCAGTACTTC.

The rearrangement joins TRBV6-6 to TRBJ2-4; no reliable D call. V was pared by 4 bases and J by 0 bases, with 7 bases between. Germline lookup yields CDR1 MNHNY and CDR2 SVGAGI (reference sequence). The length of the CDR3 is 14 residues. CDR3 in DNA: TGTGCCAGCAGTTCGGGCCTAGCCAAAAACATTCAGTACTTC. Translation gives CASSSGLAKNIQYF.

The V call is TRBV5-5, the J call TRBJ2-5; TRBD1 agrees at 10 bases. After removal of 6 bases from V and 2 bases from J, the junction contained 7 bases not matched to a gene. This CDR3 is 15 amino acids long. Germline V gives CDR1 SGHKS, CDR2 YYEKEE (reference sequence). CDR3 DNA: TGTGCCAGCACCCTGACAGGGGGCGAGCAAGAGACCCAGTACTTC. It specifies CASTLTGGEQETQYF. Full variable domain (missing parts from reference TRBV5-5 and TRBJ2-5): DAGVTQSPTHLIKTRGQQVTLRCSPISGHKSVSWYQQVLGQGPQFIFQYYEKEERGRGNFPDRFSARQFPNYSSELNVNALLLGDSALYLCASTLTGGEQETQYFGPGTRLLVL.

The genes are TRBV19 and TRBJ2-2; 8 bases line up with TRBD2. Germline V gene sequence: CDR1 LNHDA, CDR2 SQIVND (reference sequence). V lost 6 bases, J lost 2 bases, and 5 bases stayed unmatched. CDR3 length equals 15 residues. CDR3 DNA sequence: TGTGCCAGTAGGAACGGGAGGGTTAACACCGGGGAGCTGTTTTTT. As protein: CASRNGRVNTGELFF.

This chain connects TRBV5-1 to TRBJ2-7; D remains ambiguous. With 1 base removed from V and 0 bases from J, the gap between germline ends came to 8 bases. The germline CDR1 and CDR2 sequences are SGHRS and YFSETQ. This CDR3 has 14 residues. In DNA form, the CDR3 reads TGCGCCAGCAGCTTGCTCCCAAGCTCCTACGAGCAGTACTTC. Amino acid sequence: CASSLLPSSYEQYF.

The chain joins TRBV12-5 to TRBJ1-1; D remains ambiguous. This CDR3 contains 14 residues. V was pared by 6 bases and J by 4 bases, with 15 bases between. Germline V CDR1 and CDR2: LGHNT, FRNRAP. The CDR3 DNA reads as TGTGCTAGTGGCCCCGACACCTTGGGCACTGAAGCTTTCTTT. Residues: CASGPDTLGTEAFF.

This clone was counted a single time. V and J are TRBV6-1 and TRBJ2-4; 7 nucleotides line up with TRBD2. The CDR3 is 15 residues long. The germline V gene encodes CDR1 MNHNS and CDR2 SASEGT. V lost 1 base, J lost 6 bases, and 6 bases stayed unmatched. The CDR3 is CASSEVGGDRNIQYF. The CDR3 nucleotides read TGTGCCAGCAGTGAAGTGGGAGGGGATCGAAACATTCAGTACTTC.

This chain joins TRBV9 and TRBJ2-7; D perhaps matches TRBD1 (5 bases). Per germline, CDR1 SGDLS and CDR2 YYNGEE. This CDR3 comprises 14 residues. V was clipped by 2 bases and J by 1 base, with 10 bases between them. In DNA form, the CDR3 reads TGTGCCAGCAGCGTTACAGGTTTGTCCTACGAGCAGTACTTC. The encoded protein is CASSVTGLSYEQYF.

The gene calls are TRBV7-9 and TRBJ1-3; unclear D gene. Germline V lookup: CDR1 SEHNR, CDR2 FQNEAQ (reference sequence). V was shortened by 5 bases and J by 4 bases, with 12 bases between the two germline ends. This CDR3 has 14 residues. CDR3 in DNA: TGTGCCAGCAGCGCGCGGGGTTCCGGAAACACCATATATTTT. This sequence encodes CASSARGSGNTIYF.

The V gene is TRBV5-1, the J gene TRBJ1-4; D remains ambiguous. V was shortened by 0 bases and J by 5 bases, with 8 bases between the two germline ends. From germline, CDR1 is SGHRS and CDR2 YFSETQ. The CDR3 covers 14 residues. DNA for the CDR3: TGCGCCAGCAGCTTGGAGCGGCGGAATGAAAAACTGTTTTTT. Amino acid sequence: CASSLERRNEKLFF.

This clone came up once. The rearrangement uses TRBV9 and TRBJ2-2; 12 bases match TRBD2. The germline V gene encodes CDR1 SGDLS and CDR2 YYNGEE. J was trimmed by 6 bases and V by 0 bases; bases with no gene match: 9. The CDR3 runs 18 residues. Here the CDR3 reads CASSVVDRLAGDSGELFF. Written as DNA, the CDR3 is TGTGCCAGCAGCGTAGTCGATCGACTAGCGGGAGATTCCGGGGAGCTGTTTTTT.

The chain uses TRBV19 and TRBJ2-7; the match to TRBD2 covers 10 bases. The CDR3 totals 18 residues. Per the germline V gene, CDR1 is LNHDA and CDR2 is SQIVND (reference sequence). V shed 1 base and J 1 base; nucleotides not matched to a gene: 10. This chain's CDR3 is CASSIVGLAGAISYEQYF. The CDR3 DNA reads as TGTGCCAGTAGTATAGTAGGGCTAGCGGGAGCAATTTCCTACGAGCAGTACTTC.

Worth noting for this clone: Other DNA sequences in this specimen translate into the identical CDR3. The chain joins TRBV7-3 to TRBJ1-3; D might be TRBD1 (5 bases). In germline, CDR1 is SGHTA, CDR2 FQGTGA. Deletions cut 5 bases from V and 2 bases from J, with 7 bases between. The CDR3 runs 13 residues. DNA for the CDR3: TGTGCCAGCAGCGGAGGGGCTGGAAACACCATATATTTT. It encodes CASSGGAGNTIYF.

V and J are TRBV5-1 and TRBJ1-4; TRBD1 matches 9 bases. With V trimmed by 0 bases and J by 8 bases, 5 bases remained unmatched. The CDR3 spans 15 residues. Germline V gene lookup returns CDR1 SGHRS and CDR2 YFSETQ. The CDR3 protein is CASSLAGQGREKLFF. The CDR3 region has the DNA TGCGCCAGCAGCTTGGCGGGACAGGGTCGGGAAAAACTGTTTTTT.

V usage is TRBV29-1 and J usage is TRBJ2-3; D uncertain. The germline V gene has CDR1 SQVTM and CDR2 ANQGSEA. The CDR3 loop spans 10 amino acids. V dropped 7 bases and J dropped 3 bases, with 5 bases sitting between them. As DNA, the CDR3 is TGCAGCGGTTCGACAGATACGCAGTATTTT. The encoded protein is CSGSTDTQYF.

The gene calls are TRBV9 and TRBJ2-1, with no clear D. Trimming cost V 0 bases and J 5 bases, with 12 bases left between them. CDR3 size: 15 residues. The germline CDR1 and CDR2 sequences are SGDLS and YYNGEE. CDR3 region: CASSVGRSTDNEQFF. CDR3 sequence (DNA): TGTGCCAGCAGCGTAGGACGGAGTACCGACAATGAGCAGTTCTTC.

This chain links TRBV5-1 with TRBJ2-7; 7 bases align to TRBD1. CDR1 and CDR2 (germline): SGHRS, YFSETQ. The CDR3 length is 15 residues. With V trimmed by 3 bases and J by 1 base, 7 bases remained unmatched. The CDR3, as DNA: TGCGCCAGCAGCTCTACAGGGGATCCATCCTACGAGCAGTACTTC. The encoded protein is CASSSTGDPSYEQYF.

In this sample, this clone turned up once. The V gene is TRBV19, the J gene TRBJ2-3; maybe TRBD1 (6 bases). Trimming stripped 4 bases from V and 1 base from J, with 12 bases between. This CDR3 region has 15 residues. Germline lookup yields CDR1 LNHDA and CDR2 SQIVND (reference sequence). The CDR3 is CASSTGAGGTDTQYF. CDR3 bases: TGTGCCAGTAGTACCGGGGCAGGGGGCACAGATACGCAGTATTTT.

This chain links TRBV29-1 with TRBJ1-5; D is unresolved. Trimming left V 6 bases short and J 0 bases short, with 3 bases between. The germline V gene has CDR1 SQVTM and CDR2 ANQGSEA. This CDR3 is built from 11 residues. Here the CDR3 DNA reads TGCAGCGTGGGTAGCAATCAGCCCCAGCATTTT. It is translated as CSVGSNQPQHF.

Note on this clone: One end of the junction is discordant with germline, which a read error may explain. The chain joins TRBV7-7 to TRBJ2-1; TRBD2 matches 10 bases. The germline V gene has CDR1 SSHAT and CDR2 FNYEAQ (reference sequence). The length of the CDR3 is 16 residues. The CDR3 protein is CASRNSGRRSYNEQFF. CDR3 sequence (DNA): TGTGCTAGCAGAAATAGCGGGAGGAGGTCCTACAATGAGCAGTTCTTC.

The chain is built from TRBV5-1 and TRBJ2-1; D may be TRBD1 or TRBD2 (5 bases each). CDR1 and CDR2 (germline): SGHRS, YFSETQ. The CDR3 spans 15 residues. With 7 bases removed from V and 6 bases from J, the gap between germline ends came to 20 bases. The CDR3 DNA sequence: TGCGCCAGCTCCAAGGGACCCGAACCCCTCAATGAGCAGTTCTTC. It translates to CASSKGPEPLNEQFF.

V and J are TRBV21-1 and TRBJ2-1. TRBV21-1 is described as a pseudogene. This CDR3 region has 14 residues. This CDR3 is CASRSRGGYNEQFF. The CDR3 DNA reads TGTGCCAGCAGGTCACGAGGGGGGTACAATGAGCAGTTCTTC.

The V gene is TRBV7-9, the J gene TRBJ2-3, with 9 nucleotides matching TRBD1. Germline V gene data show CDR1 as SEHNR and CDR2 as FQNEAQ (reference sequence). The V segment lost 11 bases and the J segment 2 bases; nucleotides outside the gene matches: 11. CDR3 length equals 15 residues. CDR3 protein: CAEDGQGIFTDTQYF. The DNA for the CDR3 is TGTGCCGAAGATGGACAGGGGATTTTCACAGATACGCAGTATTTT. Based on the CDR3 plus reference TRBV7-9 and TRBJ2-3, the full variable domain is DTGVSQNPRHKITKRGQNVTFRCDPISEHNRLYWYRQTLGQGPEFLTYFQNEAQLEKSRLLSDRFSAERPKGSFSTLEIQRTEQGDSAMYLCAEDGQGIFTDTQYFGPGTRLTVL.

The chain links TRBV11-2 to TRBJ1-1, with D unresolved. The germline V and J ends were trimmed by 5 bases and 6 bases, with 10 bases remaining between them. The CDR3 consists of 12 residues. CDR1 SGHAT and CDR2 FQNNGV come from the germline V gene. The CDR3 sequence is CASSPVGAEAFF. The CDR3, as DNA: TGTGCCAGCAGCCCGGTGGGAGCTGAAGCTTTCTTT. The whole variable domain, filled in from reference TRBV11-2 and TRBJ1-1, reads EAGVAQSPRYKIIEKRQSVAFWCNPISGHATLYWYQQILGQGPKLLIQFQNNGVVDDSQLPKDRFSAERLKGVDSTLKIQPAKLEDSAVYLCASSPVGAEAFFGQGTRLTVV.

The chain employs TRBV2 and TRBJ1-5, with 7 bases aligning to TRBD1. The germline V gene has CDR1 SNHLY and CDR2 FYNNEI. CDR3 size: 15 residues. V gave up 6 bases and J gave up 2 bases; unmatched junction bases: 7. DNA of the CDR3: TGTGCCAGCAGACTTGACAGGGCGGGCAATCAGCCCCAGCATTTT. The encoded protein is CASRLDRAGNQPQHF.

This chain connects TRBV19 to TRBJ2-5, with 10 bases aligning to TRBD2. The V segment lost 5 bases and the J segment 5 bases; nucleotides outside the gene matches: 8. Germline CDR1 reads LNHDA; CDR2 reads SQIVND (reference sequence). CDR3 length: 15 residues. The CDR3 nucleotides read TGTGCCAGTAGTCTGGAGGCTAGCGGGAGTGAGACCCAGTACTTC. As protein: CASSLEASGSETQYF. Filled out from reference TRBV19 and TRBJ2-5, the complete variable domain reads DGGITQSPKYLFRKEGQNVTLSCEQNLNHDAMYWYRQDPGQGLRLIYYSQIVNDFQKGDIAEGYSVSREKKESFPLTVTSAQKNPTAFYLCASSLEASGSETQYFGPGTRLLVL.

The chain employs TRBV20-1 and TRBJ2-1; D unclear. CDR3 length: 11 residues. V lost 3 bases to trimming and J lost 10 bases, with 10 bases between them. CDR1 is DFQATT and CDR2 is SNEGSKA in the germline V gene (reference sequence). The CDR3 region has the DNA TGCAGTGCTAGTCCCATAGAAGAGCAGTTCTTC. Translated: CSASPIEEQFF.

The gene calls are TRBV6-5 and TRBJ2-7; D gene unclear. Trimming took 2 bases from V and 0 from J, leaving 11 bases between them. CDR3 length: 15 amino acids. Per germline, CDR1 MNHEY and CDR2 SVGAGI. Written as DNA, the CDR3 is TGTGCCAGCAGTTACGTGGCGACAAGCTCCTACGAGCAGTACTTC. Amino acid sequence: CASSYVATSSYEQYF.

The J gene is TRBJ2-7, the V gene TRBV27, with D hard to call. Trimming left V 6 bases short and J 4 bases short, with 13 bases between. From germline, CDR1 is MNHEY and CDR2 SMNVEV (reference sequence). This CDR3 has 13 amino acids. Written as DNA, the CDR3 is TGTGCCAGCAGATTCCAAGGCCTTTACGAGCAGTACTTC. Residues: CASRFQGLYEQYF.

The V call is TRBV6-1, the J call TRBJ2-1, with D uncertain. V was pared by 3 bases and J by 13 bases, with 10 bases between. Germline V CDR1 and CDR2: MNHNS, SASEGT. This CDR3 spans 11 amino acids. The CDR3 protein is CASSELQTQFF. In nucleotides, the CDR3 is TGTGCCAGCAGTGAGTTACAAACTCAGTTCTTC.

This sequence joins TRBV6-5 and TRBJ2-1, with 12 bases fitting TRBD2. Trimming took 2 bases from V and 6 from J; bases not matched to a gene: 5. CDR1 and CDR2 (germline): MNHEY, SVGAGI. The CDR3 totals 16 residues. In DNA, the CDR3 is TGTGCCAGCAGTTACCCCGCTAGCGGGAGGGGCAATGAGCAGTTCTTC. Its translation: CASSYPASGRGNEQFF.